This T cell receptor beta chain emerged from a study of cytomegalovirus exposure and HLA in healthy donors (dated by TCRdb to 2016 to 2017). At the level of the whole study: In an earlier analysis of several hundred of the donors, 250 to 300 Gb of sequence data and 90 million to 120 million unique TCR beta sequences from about 180 million T cells were reported. Roughly 300 gigabases of sequencing data and approximately 85 million unique TCR sequences were included in an early release covering around 600 HLA-typed donors. The genetic ancestry cluster associated with self-reported Caucasian donors included over 80% of the roughly 400 genotyped donors. The aim of the study was to test whether cataloging public T cell receptors could identify signatures of past pathogen exposure. The study profiled the T cell repertoires of more than 500 subjects by immunosequencing and related them to cytomegalovirus serostatus. In addition to the first cohort of 666 subjects, a separate validation cohort of 120 different subjects was used. To predict cytomegalovirus infection status, the study combined high-throughput TCR immunosequencing, statistical association of individual TCRs with disease status, and machine learning. In a later analysis, previously published TCR beta repertoires from 666 donors were re-analyzed and high-resolution HLA genotyping was added so that TCR occurrence patterns could be studied. Rather than using new phenotypic data, the later analysis identified candidate immune exposures from TCR beta sequences and from how often those sequences occurred across donors. An earlier analysis of several hundred of the donors used high-throughput TCR beta sequencing to judge whether each TCR beta V gene segment behaved as functional or pseudogenic. Donor age, sex, ethnicity and CMV serostatus were collected together with the repertoire data. Genome-wide SNP genotypes for about 55% of the 666 donors were used in a later genetic analysis, which treated that subset as a discovery cohort. All discovery cohort repertoires had been generated using a single sequencing platform. Both class I and class II loci were covered by HLA typing, at four-digit resolution. The number of typed donors differed by locus: about 620-640 for A, B, C, DRB1 and DQB1; 500 to 550 for DQA1; 606 for DPA1; and 450 to 480 for DPB1. Because of strong linkage in the cohort, roughly five DR-DQ haplotypes were treated as single units for association and clustering. On average, roughly 250,000 unique TCR beta nucleotide sequences were sequenced per donor among 398 genotyped donors of the cohort, with around 19% of those sequences being non-productive.

The cohort comprised around 690 healthy bone marrow donors. At the time of sampling, all cohort members were nominally healthy, though unrecorded immune exposures were likely present. The donor tested CMV seronegative and was one of the 352 seronegative cohort members. Each donor provided a peripheral blood sample, and peripheral blood mononuclear cells were used for TCR beta sequencing. The Qiagen DNeasy Blood Extraction Kit was used to extract genomic DNA from the blood cell samples. In regard to this clone: Its antigen is not yet known. No clone much larger than this one lies a single base away; base qualities are absent.

Results the study describes overall, beyond this receptor: In a later analysis, the rate of TCR association differed among HLA loci, with DRB1 alleles having the most associated TCRs and HLA-C alleles having the fewest. In a later analysis, several top co-occurrence clusters were reported to appear linked to parvovirus B19, influenza, CMV and Epstein-Barr virus. Most TCR sequences were seen in very few donors, while some public TCRs were found in many individuals. A further reported finding was that TCR beta sequences accurately predicted the HLA-A and HLA-B alleles for most subjects in the first cohort. The classifier was reported to diagnose cytomegalovirus status with high specificity and sensitivity in both the original cohort and the validation cohort. The authors suggested that the approach could potentially be generalized to other disease states and immunological phenotypes. Strong co-occurrence of HLA alleles, especially DR and DQ, made assigning TCR associations to individual alleles difficult. Compared with the approximately 600-donor mean, donors in an Asian-associated ancestry cluster had fewer N-insertions in productive TCRs, according to a later genetic analysis. Compared with equally common non-associated chains, HLA-associated TCR beta chains in a later analysis were more clonally expanded and had lower generation probabilities. Immune exposure information for the cohort was limited to CMV serostatus. Three of the identified cytomegalovirus-associated TCR beta chains were confirmed in vitro to be specific for cytomegalovirus antigens. In a later analysis, around 17,000 TCR beta sequences were associated with specific HLA alleles at a false discovery rate of 0.05. Linkage disequilibrium might explain the correlated functional status among segregating V segments, but an unknown experimental factor could not be excluded. Because HLA typing was missing for some donors at each locus, association tests included only the typed subset. Because counts were too low, some 16 rarely observed V segments, including chromosome 9 orphons, were excluded from the earlier analysis of 587 of the donors. A cluster of highly shared sequence variants was judged likely to represent a technical artifact of the sequencing pipeline. In an earlier analysis of more than 500 of the donors, most TCR beta V segments appeared in productive rearrangements about 90% or about 30% of the time, broadly matching IMGT annotations. This cohort had only TCR beta chains sequenced, and the lack of alpha or paired-chain data limited which features could be detected. According to a later analysis, most CMV-associated TCR beta chains appeared to be HLA-restricted, and the HLA associations seemed to be driven largely by CMV exposure. In a later genetic analysis, a missense DCLRE1C variant was associated with V-gene and J-gene trimming of TCR beta chains, and the association was replicated in an independent cohort. Roughly uniform sequencing depth across donors was assumed in presence/absence analyses, although this assumption may not hold. A total of about 150 TCR beta chains were listed by the study as associated with cytomegalovirus.

Libraries were prepared through the immunoSEQ multiplex PCR assay. For the multiplex PCR, a mixture combining 60 forward primers for TCR Vbeta segments and 13 reverse primers for TCR Jbeta segments was used. The CDR3 region of rearranged TCR beta genes was amplified from genomic DNA by a multiplex PCR assay. On the Illumina HiSeq System, the amplified TCR beta libraries were sequenced as 87-base-pair reads. As for how the authors treated the data: In a later analysis, tens of millions of unique TCR beta chains were counted across the roughly 610 repertoires, and roughly 11 million of these chains were shared by at least two donors. To remove PCR and sequencing errors, raw reads were error-corrected and collapsed into unique sequences using a nearest-neighbor algorithm that merged closely related sequences. To assign V, D and J gene segments, CDR3 sequences were aligned to IMGT reference sequences. For a sequence to be retained, at least a six-nucleotide match to both a V gene segment and a J gene segment was required. A rearrangement counted as productive if the CDR3 had no stop codons and remained in frame with V and J, and every other rearrangement counted as non-productive. CDR3 was defined by IMGT convention, running from the second conserved V-encoded cysteine to the conserved J-encoded phenylalanine. The earlier analysis of roughly 590 of the donors excluded sequences that lacked an unambiguous match to a single V gene segment. An earlier analysis of around 600 of the donors classified V segments as functional when productive rearrangements were above 56.7% and as segregating when the standard deviation between donors was above 5%. To diagnose cytomegalovirus status from the catalog of TCR beta chain sequences, a statistical classification framework was built. In a later analysis, TCR nucleotide sequences were compared against IMGT/GENE-DB human TR gene sequences so that V and J genes could be assigned. A later analysis assigned CDR3 sequences and most-parsimonious VDJ recombination scenarios with the TCRdist pipeline. A later analysis defined each TCR beta chain by its CDR3 amino acid sequence plus V-gene family, and excluded reads lacking a unique V-gene family. In a later analysis, several hundred highly shared, low-generation-probability nucleotide sequences were removed to address suspected cross-contamination and a sequencing artifact. In a later analysis, a clonal expansion index for each public chain was calculated from normalized within-repertoire ranks of inferred template counts. A later analysis computed generation probabilities with a VDJ recombination model fitted to out-of-frame rearrangements, and checked the results against IGoR. In a later analysis, TCR-TCR, TCR-HLA and TCR-CMV co-occurrence was scored with hypergeometric tests, and a repertoire-size bias correction was applied to TCR pairs. To estimate false discovery rates, a later analysis permuted the HLA or CMV assignments 20 times. In a later analysis, co-occurring TCRs were grouped with DBSCAN, and TCRdist sequence similarity was added when clustering was performed within HLA-allele-positive subsets. Repertoires with fewer than 30,000 or more than 120,000 public chains, plus five repertoires with anomalous nucleotide sharing, were excluded from co-occurrence clustering. TCRdb's version of the immuneACCESS table is confined to in-frame rearrangements and falls short of the full clone set. An unresolved V gene accounts for under half of the shortfall where checked; the remainder is of unknown origin. The DNA gave D and trimming, while V, J and clone size come from that table. Within this sample are roughly 220,000 clones, with approximately 79% of them counted one time only. The ten largest clones add up to 1.5% to 2% of the sample.

The source material was PBMCs. The source of this sequence is a middle-aged man in good health and CMV-seronegative.

At the DNA level, the sequence is TGCAGCGCTTCGACAGGGGCTACTGAAGCTTTCTTT. Translated, it reads CSASTGATEAFF. Recombination joined TRBV29-1 with TRBJ1-1, and 8 bases in between align with TRBD1. The CDR3 runs 12 residues from the cysteine to the phenylalanine. Of all the DNA, just the CDR3 is kept, 36 bases in frame from base 1. The germline V and J ends show losses of 7 bases and 5 bases respectively, and no gene match explains 6 bases of the junction. CDR1 SQVTM and CDR2 ANQGSEA were looked up in the germline V gene.